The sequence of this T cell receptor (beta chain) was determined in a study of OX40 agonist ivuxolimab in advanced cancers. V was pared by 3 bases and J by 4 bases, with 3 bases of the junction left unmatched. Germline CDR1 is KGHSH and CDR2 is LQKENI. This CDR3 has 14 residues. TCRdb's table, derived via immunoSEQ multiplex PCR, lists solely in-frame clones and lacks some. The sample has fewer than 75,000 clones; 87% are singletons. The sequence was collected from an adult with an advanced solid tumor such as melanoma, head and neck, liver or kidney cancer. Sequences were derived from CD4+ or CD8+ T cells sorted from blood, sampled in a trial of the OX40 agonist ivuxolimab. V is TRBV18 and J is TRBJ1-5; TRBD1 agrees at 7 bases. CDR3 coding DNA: TGTGCCAGCTCACCCGGACAGGCGAATCAGCCCCAGCATTTT. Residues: CASSPGQANQPQHF.